What follows is one T cell receptor beta chain and its context. What it binds is unknown. This entry is derived from a study of radiotherapy plus CTLA-4 blockade in lung cancer. Overall study findings and caveats: TCR clones of tumor origin grew in blood after radiotherapy plus ipilimumab.

Libraries were prepared by immunoSEQ multiplex PCR; TCRdb keeps only in-frame clonotypes and omits some of them. The sample contains tens of thousands of clones, roughly 86% of which appear only once. This TCR came from a human donor with non-small cell lung cancer that progressed on radiotherapy plus ipilimumab. Here the sequenced sample was peripheral blood, taken from a patient treated with radiotherapy plus ipilimumab.

The CDR3 sequence: CASSRGTPPQETQYF. The DNA of the CDR3 is TGCGCCAGCAGCCGGGGGACTCCTCCCCAAGAGACCCAGTACTTC. This sequence joins TRBV4-1 and TRBJ2-5, with D tentatively TRBD2 (6 bases). Germline V CDR1 and CDR2: MGHRA, YSYEKL. Trimming took off 4 bases at V and 1 base at J, with 13 bases between the two ends. The CDR3 sequence is 15 residues long.